The next 28 T cell receptor beta chains were all read from a single sample in a study of beta chain features in type 1 diabetes. Expressed TCRB transcripts got sequenced, as all isolated RNA was reverse transcribed. The protocol was immunoSEQ multiplex PCR, while the TCRdb copy is restricted to in-frame clones and leaves out a portion. The sample contains approximately 260,000 clones, just over 20% of which appear only once. The antigens of these receptors remain unknown. The study's findings and limits: Within each of all four CD4+ subsets, Type 1 diabetes patients had TCRB CDR3s that were moderately but significantly shorter.

Sequenced material: naive CD4+ T cells from blood. Receptors were obtained from a woman aged 40 to 50 with type 1 diabetes.

This clone has only a few counts. The rearrangement joins TRBV7-2 to TRBJ1-5; TRBD1 is a possible D gene (6 bases). Germline V lookup: CDR1 SGHTA, CDR2 FQGNSA. The CDR3 consists of 13 residues. The V end was cut by 1 base, the J end by 7 bases, with 8 bases between. Written as DNA, the CDR3 is TGTGCCAGCAGCTTAGTGGACAGACAGCCCCAGCATTTT. The encoded protein is CASSLVDRQPQHF.

This clone was seen a few times. The chain employs TRBV5-1 and TRBJ2-7; 8 positions agree with TRBD2. The CDR3 is 15 residues long. J lost 3 bases, V lost 2 bases, and 7 bases had no gene match. Germline assignment: CDR1 SGHRS and CDR2 YFSETQ. Here the CDR3 reads CASSFAAGVNYEQYF. The CDR3 DNA follows: TGCGCCAGCAGCTTTGCAGCGGGAGTTAACTACGAGCAGTACTTC.

This clone was counted a few times. As DNA, the CDR3 is TGTGCCAGCAGCCAGACAGGGGGCTATGGCTACACCTTC. Translation gives CASSQTGGYGYTF. The chain couples TRBV27 to TRBJ1-2; 9 bases fit TRBD1. The CDR3 extends over 13 amino acids. With V trimmed by 6 bases and J by 4 bases, 3 bases remained unmatched. The V gene's germline CDR1 is MNHEY and CDR2 SMNVEV (reference sequence).

The chain combines TRBV30 with TRBJ1-5; 8 bases are a match to TRBD1. There are 13 residues in the CDR3. Germline V gene lookup returns CDR1 GTSNPN and CDR2 SVGIG (reference sequence). CDR3 DNA sequence: TGTGCACTGGCAGGACAGGGAAGGCAGCCCCAGCATTTT. Encoded protein: CALAGQGRQPQHF.

This clone has only a few counts. The gene calls are TRBV9 and TRBJ2-7; TRBD2 is a possible D gene (6 bases). Trimming shortened V by 0 bases and J by 1 base, and 14 bases separated the two germline ends. Per the germline V gene, CDR1 is SGDLS and CDR2 is YYNGEE. The CDR3 runs to 16 residues. The CDR3 sequence: CASSVDKDYVSYEQYF. CDR3 bases: TGTGCCAGCAGCGTAGATAAGGACTACGTATCCTACGAGCAGTACTTC.

The genes are TRBV9 and TRBJ1-1, with no clear D. Germline loops: CDR1 SGDLS, CDR2 YYNGEE. The CDR3 consists of 18 residues. V shed 2 bases and J shed 2 bases, with 22 bases lying between them. The CDR3 here is CASSVTAGGIGSNTEAFF. The CDR3 DNA sequence: TGTGCCAGCAGCGTCACCGCCGGAGGAATCGGGAGCAACACTGAAGCTTTCTTT.

This clone was seen only a few times. This sequence joins TRBV5-1 and TRBJ1-2, with 11 bases lining up with TRBD1. J was trimmed by 6 bases and V by 4 bases; bases with no gene match: 2. CDR3 length equals 13 residues. Germline lookup yields CDR1 SGHRS and CDR2 YFSETQ. CDR3 amino acids: CASSGGQGDGYTF. CDR3 coding DNA: TGCGCCAGCAGCGGGGGACAGGGGGATGGCTACACCTTC.

CDR3 protein: CASSVRPEGAEAFF. The CDR3 bases are TGTGCCAGCAGCGTAAGGCCCGAAGGAGCTGAAGCTTTCTTT. The rearrangement uses TRBV9 and TRBJ1-1; D is uncertain. Trimming left V 1 base short and J 6 bases short, with 13 bases between. The CDR3 spans 14 residues. The V gene's germline CDR1 is SGDLS and CDR2 YYNGEE. The full variable domain, its missing parts supplied by reference TRBV9 and TRBJ1-1, is DSGVTQTPKHLITATGQRVTLRCSPRSGDLSVYWYQQSLDQGLQFLIQYYNGEERAKGNILERFSAQQFPDLHSELNLSSLELGDSALYFCASSVRPEGAEAFFGQGTRLTVV.

The rearrangement joins TRBV9 to TRBJ1-1; a possible D gene is TRBD1 (6 bases). Germline CDR1 SGDLS, CDR2 YYNGEE. This CDR3 has 17 amino acids. The V end lost 0 bases, the J end lost 1 base, and 16 bases lay between the germline ends. CDR3: CASSVGPSGGGNTEAFF. The CDR3 DNA sequence: TGTGCCAGCAGCGTAGGCCCGTCGGGGGGCGGGAACACTGAAGCTTTCTTT.

The chain couples TRBV4-3 to TRBJ2-7, with 16 bases identical to TRBD2. V dropped 3 bases and J dropped 5; count of bases not matched to a gene: 4. The CDR3 spans 16 residues. Germline V gene lookup returns CDR1 LGHNA and CDR2 YSLEER. CDR3 sequence reads: CASSQGLAGGPHEQYF. The CDR3 DNA sequence: TGCGCCAGCAGCCAGGGACTAGCGGGAGGGCCTCACGAGCAGTACTTC.

The V gene is TRBV30, the J gene TRBJ1-5; 7 bases are shared with TRBD1. Germline V CDR1 and CDR2: GTSNPN, SVGIG (reference sequence). V lost 2 bases, J lost 7 bases, and 5 bases stayed unmatched. This CDR3 contains 13 residues. CDR3 in DNA: TGTGCCTGGAGTCGACAGGGAGAACAGCCCCAGCATTTT. Its translation is CAWSRQGEQPQHF.

Only a few counts were recorded for this clone. The rearrangement uses TRBV25-1 and TRBJ2-7; tentatively, D is TRBD1 (5 bases). The CDR3 is 13 residues long. V dropped 7 bases and J dropped 3 bases, with 13 bases sitting between them. Germline-derived CDR1 and CDR2 are MGHDK and SYGVNS. This CDR3 reads CASNRQGYYEQYF. The CDR3 DNA sequence: TGTGCCAGCAACCGGCAGGGCTACTACGAGCAGTACTTC.

The chain couples TRBV11-2 to TRBJ2-5; TRBD2 matches 11 bases. V shed 5 bases, J shed 4 bases, and the junction held 6 bases outside the gene matches. The CDR3 length is 15 residues. Germline values: CDR1 SGHAT, CDR2 FQNNGV. DNA for the CDR3: TGTGCCAGCAGCGTAGCGGGAGGGTGGTTAGAGACCCAGTACTTC. This codes for CASSVAGGWLETQYF.

In its sample, this clone was seen a few times. The chain employs TRBV7-2 and TRBJ2-3; 10 nucleotides match TRBD1. This CDR3 spans 17 amino acids. Germline V CDR1 and CDR2: SGHTA, FQGNSA. V lost 0 bases and J lost 5; bases outside the gene matches: 8. CDR3 loop: CASSLASGTGAQDTQYF. CDR3 DNA sequence: TGTGCCAGCAGCTTAGCTTCCGGGACAGGGGCCCAAGATACGCAGTATTTT. The entire variable domain, with the rest obtained from reference TRBV7-2 and TRBJ2-3, is as follows: GAGVSQSPSNKVTEKGKDVELRCDPISGHTALYWYRQSLGQGLEFLIYFQGNSAPDKSGLPSDRFSAERTGGSVSTLTIQRTQQEDSAVYLCASSLASGTGAQDTQYFGPGTRLTVL.

The table lists this clone with a count of one. The CDR3 protein is CASSEPGGHTEAFF. DNA for the CDR3: TGTGCCAGCAGTGAACCAGGGGGCCACACTGAAGCTTTCTTT. The chain uses TRBV25-1 and TRBJ1-1, with TRBD1 matching over 8 bases. The CDR3 runs to 14 residues. With 2 bases clipped from V and 3 bases from J, the junction kept 2 bases outside the gene matches. Germline lookup yields CDR1 MGHDK and CDR2 SYGVNS.

This chain joins TRBV9 and TRBJ1-2, with D perhaps TRBD1 (5 bases). The germline V gene encodes CDR1 SGDLS and CDR2 YYNGEE. This CDR3 is 12 amino acids long. With 4 bases removed from V and 5 bases from J, the gap between germline ends came to 9 bases. CDR3 sequence: CASSQQDYGYTF. The CDR3 DNA reads TGTGCCAGCAGCCAACAGGATTATGGCTACACCTTC.

This chain uses TRBV28 with TRBJ2-7, with D possibly being TRBD1 (5 bases). From germline, CDR1 is MDHEN and CDR2 SYDVKM. V was cut by 0 bases and J by 5 bases, with 14 bases left in between. The CDR3 spans 15 residues. The CDR3 bases are TGTGCCAGCAGTTTATGGAGACAGAGCGTCCACGAGCAGTACTTC. Its protein product is CASSLWRQSVHEQYF.

This clone was picked up a small number of times. The chain is built from TRBV2 and TRBJ2-7; TRBD1 is a possible D gene (6 bases). V shed 7 bases and J shed 7 bases, with 11 bases lying between them. CDR1 is SNHLY, CDR2 FYNNEI, per germline. This CDR3 contains 11 residues. The CDR3 DNA reads as TGTGCCAGCAACATAGGGACAGAGCAGTACTTC. Protein: CASNIGTEQYF.

The gene calls are TRBV29-1 and TRBJ1-4; D uncertain. The CDR3 runs 13 residues. Trimming left V 4 bases short and J 4 bases short, with 10 bases between. Germline CDR1 reads SQVTM; CDR2 reads ANQGSEA. CDR3: CSVGPRDNEKLFF. CDR3 DNA sequence: TGCAGCGTTGGTCCCCGCGATAATGAAAAACTGTTTTTT. The full variable domain, with the rest looked up from reference TRBV29-1 and TRBJ1-4, is SAVISQKPSRDICQRGTSLTIQCQVDSQVTMMFWYRQQPGQSLTLIATANQGSEATYESGFVIDKFPISRPNLTFSTLTVSNMSPEDSSIYLCSVGPRDNEKLFFGSGTQLSVL.

Turning to this clone: Other DNA sequences of this sample code for an identical CDR3. This sequence joins TRBV4-3 and TRBJ1-2, with TRBD1 matching 7 bases. The trim removed 4 bases at V and 2 bases at J, leaving 1 base unmatched. The CDR3 runs to 13 residues. Germline values: CDR1 LGHNA, CDR2 YSLEER. CDR3 in amino acids: CASSRDSNYGYTF. CDR3 in DNA: TGCGCCAGCAGCCGGGACAGCAACTATGGCTACACCTTC.

The CDR3 region is CASSPGTPDNEQFF. As DNA, the CDR3 is TGCGCCAGCAGCCCCGGGACTCCAGACAATGAGCAGTTCTTC. V and J are TRBV4-3 and TRBJ2-1, with D possibly being TRBD2 (6 bases). V was shortened by 4 bases and J by 5 bases, with 12 bases between the two germline ends. CDR1 is LGHNA, CDR2 YSLEER, per germline. The CDR3 sequence is 14 residues long.

Notes on this clone: Other DNA sequences in the same sample also yield this CDR3. The J gene is TRBJ1-1, the V gene TRBV18; the D is unclear. This CDR3 region has 14 residues. Germline assignment: CDR1 KGHSH and CDR2 LQKENI. V dropped 3 bases and J dropped 2 bases, with 10 bases sitting between them. The CDR3 here is CASSPRQLNTEAFF. In DNA form, the CDR3 reads TGTGCCAGCTCACCGAGGCAATTAAACACTGAAGCTTTCTTT. Full variable domain (rest looked up from reference TRBV18 and TRBJ1-1): NAGVMQNPRHLVRRRGQEARLRCSPMKGHSHVYWYRQLPEEGLKFMVYLQKENIIDESGMPKERFSAEFPKEGPSILRIQQVVRGDSAAYFCASSPRQLNTEAFFGQGTRLTVV.

The chain combines TRBV5-4 with TRBJ2-1; no clear D. V was cut by 4 bases and J by 6 bases, with 8 bases left in between. Germline V CDR1 and CDR2: SGHNT, YYREEE (reference sequence). This CDR3 comprises 12 residues. CDR3 nucleotides: TGTGCCAGCAGCCTGTCCCGCAATGAGCAGTTCTTC. It specifies CASSLSRNEQFF.

This clone was counted only a few times. The V and J genes are TRBV9 and TRBJ1-2; D uncertain. This CDR3 is 15 amino acids long. The germline gives CDR1 SGDLS, CDR2 YYNGEE. Trimming left V 0 bases short and J 0 bases short, with 9 bases between. DNA of the CDR3: TGTGCCAGCAGCGTAGGCGTCGCCGCTAACTATGGCTACACCTTC. Translating gives CASSVGVAANYGYTF. Full variable domain (outside the CDR3, taken from reference TRBV9 and TRBJ1-2): DSGVTQTPKHLITATGQRVTLRCSPRSGDLSVYWYQQSLDQGLQFLIQYYNGEERAKGNILERFSAQQFPDLHSELNLSSLELGDSALYFCASSVGVAANYGYTFGSGTRLTVV.

J is TRBJ2-2 and V is TRBV4-2; D uncertain. This CDR3 contains 16 residues. The V end lost 4 bases, the J end lost 1 base, and 13 bases lay between the germline ends. The germline V gene encodes CDR1 LGHNA and CDR2 YNFKEQ. The CDR3 loop reads CASSPPQARNTGELFF. CDR3 DNA sequence: TGTGCCAGCAGCCCCCCCCAGGCCCGGAACACCGGGGAGCTGTTTTTT.

In this sample, this clone turned up a few times. The V call is TRBV9, the J call TRBJ1-1, with D maybe TRBD1 (6 bases). The germline V and J ends were trimmed by 4 bases and 3 bases, with 13 bases remaining between them. Germline V lookup: CDR1 SGDLS, CDR2 YYNGEE. This CDR3 spans 14 amino acids. The CDR3 loop reads CASSTHYRDTEAFF. The CDR3 coding sequence is TGTGCCAGCAGCACCCATTACAGGGACACTGAAGCTTTCTTT.

The gene calls are TRBV5-1 and TRBJ2-6; TRBD2 matches at 12 bases. Germline CDR1 and CDR2: SGHRS and YFSETQ. The CDR3 spans 17 residues. J was trimmed by 3 bases and V by 4 bases; bases with no gene match: 5. The CDR3 bases are TGCGCCAGCAGCATCCTAGCGGGAGGGCTTGGGGCCAACGTCCTGACTTTC. It codes for CASSILAGGLGANVLTF.

This clone was observed a few times. The chain is built from TRBV11-1 and TRBJ1-1; possible D gene TRBD1, 6 bases. The CDR3 totals 14 residues. V lost 2 bases and J lost 4, with 11 bases in between. Germline assignment: CDR1 SGHAT and CDR2 FQDESV (reference sequence). This CDR3 is CASSLSGAPTEAFF. For the CDR3, the DNA is TGTGCCAGCAGCTTATCAGGGGCGCCCACTGAAGCTTTCTTT.